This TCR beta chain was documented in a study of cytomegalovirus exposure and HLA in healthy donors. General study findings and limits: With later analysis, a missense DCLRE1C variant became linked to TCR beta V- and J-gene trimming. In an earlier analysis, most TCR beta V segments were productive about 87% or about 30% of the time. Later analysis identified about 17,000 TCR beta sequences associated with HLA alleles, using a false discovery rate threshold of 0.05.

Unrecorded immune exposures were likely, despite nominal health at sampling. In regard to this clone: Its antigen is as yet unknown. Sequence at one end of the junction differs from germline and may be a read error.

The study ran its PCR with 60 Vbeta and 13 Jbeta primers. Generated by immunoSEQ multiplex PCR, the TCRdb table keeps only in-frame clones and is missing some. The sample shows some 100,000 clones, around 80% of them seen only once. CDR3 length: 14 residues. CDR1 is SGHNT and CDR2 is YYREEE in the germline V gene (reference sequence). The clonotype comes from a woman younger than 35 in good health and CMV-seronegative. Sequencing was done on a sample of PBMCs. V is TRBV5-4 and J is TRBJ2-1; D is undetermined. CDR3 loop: CASSLGAPTPGLIF. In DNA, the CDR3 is TGTGCCAGCAGCTTGGGGGCTCCTACCCCCGGATTGATCTTC.